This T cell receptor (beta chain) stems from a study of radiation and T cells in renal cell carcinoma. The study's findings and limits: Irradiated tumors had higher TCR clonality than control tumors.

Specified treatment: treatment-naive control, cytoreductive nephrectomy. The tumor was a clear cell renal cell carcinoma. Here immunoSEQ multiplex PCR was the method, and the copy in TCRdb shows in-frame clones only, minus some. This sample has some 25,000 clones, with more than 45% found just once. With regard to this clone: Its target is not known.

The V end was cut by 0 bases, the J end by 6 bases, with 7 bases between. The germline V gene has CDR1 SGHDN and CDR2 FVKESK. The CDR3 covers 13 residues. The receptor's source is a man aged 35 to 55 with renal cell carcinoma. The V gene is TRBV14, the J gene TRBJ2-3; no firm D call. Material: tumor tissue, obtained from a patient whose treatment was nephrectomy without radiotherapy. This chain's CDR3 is CASSQDVEDTQYF. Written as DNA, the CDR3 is TGTGCCAGCAGCCAAGATGTTGAGGATACGCAGTATTTT.